This entry features one T cell receptor (beta chain) sequence. Its matching antigen is unknown. The junction departs from germline at one end; a sequencing error may be responsible. This CDR3 has 14 amino acids. CDR1 SSHAT and CDR2 FNYEAQ come from the germline V gene (reference sequence). TCRB transcripts that were expressed got sequenced, as all of the isolated RNA had been reverse transcribed. Generated by immunoSEQ multiplex PCR, the TCRdb table keeps only in-frame clones and is missing some. This table holds about 120,000 clones, roughly 17% found once. The data originate from a study of beta chain features in type 1 diabetes. Study outcomes and limitations: Shorter TCRB CDR3s, moderately but significantly so, marked every one of the four CD4+ subsets in Type 1 diabetes patients. Equally in patients and controls, shorter templates might have been favored by PCR.

The receptor comes from a young man with type 1 diabetes. The genes are TRBV7-7 and TRBJ2-5; the D is unclear. The source material was central memory CD4+ T cells from blood. CDR3 protein: CASSSAGLSETQYF. The CDR3 DNA reads as TGTGCTAGCAGCTCCGCAGGCCTCTCGGAGACCCAGTACTTC. Filled out from reference TRBV7-7 and TRBJ2-5, the complete variable domain reads GAGVSQSPRYKVTKRGQDVTLRCDPISSHATLYWYQQALGQGPEFLTYFNYEAQPDKSGLPSDRFSAERPEGSISTLTIQRTEQRDSAMYRCASSSAGLSETQYFGPGTRLLVL.